This TCR beta chain emerged from a study of CD8 T cells in Susac syndrome. Negative isolation was applied to CD8+ and CD4+ T cells, and FACS enrichment was applied to TEMRA cells. Reverse transcription of roughly 0.5 to 1 ug RNA was carried out with random hexamers. Using its own MiXCR run on the immunoSEQ multiplex PCR reads, TCRdb lists one record per CDR3 protein. The repertoire consists of some 200,000 distinct CDR3 sequences, with over 90% occurring once and the leading ten covering approximately 0.15%. The sample consisted of CD8+ T cells from PBMCs. This clonotype originated in a human donor with Susac syndrome.

The CDR3 DNA follows: TGTGCCAGCAGCTACGGGACTAGCGGTCCCTACGAGCAGTACTTC. Translation gives CASSYGTSGPYEQYF. This rearrangement joins TRBV5-6 to TRBJ2-7; TRBD2 matches 11 bases. Trimming removed 3 bases from V and 2 bases from J; junction bases left unmatched: 4. The CDR3 runs 15 residues. CDR1 SGHDT and CDR2 YYEEEE come from the germline V gene.